Following are 15 T cell receptor beta chains from one sample sequenced in a study of blood T cell repertoires in COVID-19. Sequenced by immunoSEQ multiplex PCR; TCRdb stores in-frame clones only, minus some. The sample shows about 120,000 clones, 85% to 90% of them seen only once. Source material: peripheral blood. The receptors were sampled from a woman between 50 and 59 years old with acute or convalescent COVID-19.

The gene calls are TRBV4-3 and TRBJ2-3; 9 bases match TRBD2. The V segment lost 0 bases and the J segment 6 bases; nucleotides outside the gene matches: 13. This CDR3 is 18 amino acids long. Germline V gives CDR1 LGHNA, CDR2 YSLEER. CDR3 in amino acids: CASSQEYGVAGARDTQYF. CDR3 in DNA: TGCGCCAGCAGCCAAGAATATGGGGTAGCGGGAGCTCGGGATACGCAGTATTTT.

The genes are TRBV3-1 (or the pseudogene TRBV3-2) and TRBJ2-7; a possible D gene is TRBD2 (5 bases). From germline, CDR1 is LGHDT and CDR2 YNNKEL (reference sequence). V was shortened by 2 bases and J by 3 bases, with 11 bases between the two germline ends. CDR3 length: 14 amino acids. CDR3 DNA: TGTGCCAGCAGCCAAAGGTCACGGGACTACGAGCAGTACTTC. Protein product: CASSQRSRDYEQYF.

V and J are TRBV7-6 and TRBJ1-4; a weak D match, TRBD1 (6 bases). The V end lost 0 bases, the J end lost 2 bases, and 13 bases lay between the germline ends. Germline CDR1 and CDR2: SGHVS and FNYEAQ. This CDR3 spans 17 amino acids. Written as DNA, the CDR3 is TGTGCCAGCAGCTTAGCGCCCCTCAGGGGTACTAATGAAAAACTGTTTTTT. It codes for CASSLAPLRGTNEKLFF.

The chain carries TRBV3-1 (or the pseudogene TRBV3-2) and TRBJ1-1; 8 bases line up with TRBD1. Germline V CDR1 and CDR2: LGHDT, YNNKEL (reference sequence). The CDR3 has 15 residues. The trim removed 3 bases at V and 0 bases at J, leaving 3 bases unmatched. The CDR3 sequence: CASSQGTGMNTEAFF. The CDR3 DNA is TGTGCCAGCAGCCAGGGGACAGGAATGAACACTGAAGCTTTCTTT.

This chain links TRBV7-9 with TRBJ1-1; D is possibly TRBD1 (6 bases). CDR3 length equals 15 residues. Trimming cost V 3 bases and J 6 bases, with 17 bases left between them. The V gene's germline CDR1 is SEHNR and CDR2 FQNEAQ (reference sequence). The CDR3 sequence: CASSFQGGALAEAFF. CDR3 nucleotide sequence: TGTGCCAGCAGCTTTCAAGGGGGGGCGTTGGCTGAAGCTTTCTTT.

The chain carries TRBV12-3 or TRBV12-4 and TRBJ1-4; no firm D call. Trimming removed 3 bases from V and 10 bases from J, with 12 bases in between. CDR3 length: 13 residues. CDR3 sequence: CASSFQRSGKLFF. The CDR3 bases are TGTGCCAGCAGTTTCCAAAGGTCGGGAAAACTGTTTTTT.

This chain links TRBV19 with TRBJ2-3; 8 nucleotides agree with TRBD1. V trimming: 4 bases; J trimming: 6 bases; junction bases outside the gene matches: 6. The germline CDR1 and CDR2 sequences are LNHDA and SQIVND (reference sequence). The CDR3 loop spans 14 amino acids. CDR3 coding DNA: TGTGCCAGTAGTAGAGGACAGGGCTACGATACGCAGTATTTT. This translates into CASSRGQGYDTQYF.

CDR3 residues: CSVSTGLNYNEQFF. The CDR3 nucleotides are TGCAGCGTTTCTACGGGACTAAACTACAATGAGCAGTTCTTC. The rearrangement joins TRBV29-1 to TRBJ2-1; 7 bases agree with TRBD2. The junction had 7 bases not matched to a gene; V was cut back by 5 bases and J by 3 bases. Germline CDR1 reads SQVTM; CDR2 reads ANQGSEA. This CDR3 spans 14 amino acids.

The V and J genes are TRBV29-1 and TRBJ2-7; possible D gene TRBD1, 5 bases. The CDR3 spans 14 residues. The V end lost 4 bases, the J end lost 3 bases, and 16 bases lay between the germline ends. The germline V gene has CDR1 SQVTM and CDR2 ANQGSEA. CDR3 coding DNA: TGCAGCGTTGGAAACAGGTCCCTAAGCTACGAGCAGTACTTC. As protein: CSVGNRSLSYEQYF.

The rearrangement links TRBV6-5 to TRBJ1-3, with D uncertain. V lost 2 bases and J 1 base, leaving 6 bases between the germline ends. The germline V gene has CDR1 MNHEY and CDR2 SVGAGI. The CDR3 contains 14 residues. The CDR3, as DNA: TGTGCCAGCAGTTACGCGGGGTCTGGAAACACCATATATTTT. It encodes CASSYAGSGNTIYF.

The chain has TRBV10-1 and TRBJ1-5; D is unclear. This CDR3 is built from 13 residues. Germline V gene lookup returns CDR1 WNHNN and CDR2 SYGVQD (reference sequence). V gave up 8 bases and J gave up 6 bases, with 14 bases separating them. The CDR3, as DNA: TGCGCCAGCCTTGACTGCCTAGGTCAGCCCCAGCATTTT. It translates to CASLDCLGQPQHF.

This clone was counted a few times. The gene calls are TRBV5-5 and TRBJ2-7; 8 bases are a match to TRBD2. V lost 0 bases, J lost 3 bases, and 2 bases stayed unmatched. Germline CDR1 SGHKS, CDR2 YYEKEE (reference sequence). CDR3 size: 14 residues. The CDR3 bases are TGTGCCAGCAGCTTGGGTAGCGGGGACTACGAGCAGTACTTC. Translation gives CASSLGSGDYEQYF.

The chain recombines TRBV28 with TRBJ1-5, with 7 bases aligning to TRBD1. Trimming took 3 bases from V and 3 from J; bases not matched to a gene: 8. Per germline, CDR1 MDHEN and CDR2 SYDVKM. The CDR3 is 16 residues long. CDR3 bases: TGTGCCAGCAGTTTTCGAGACAGGGCGGCCAATCAGCCCCAGCATTTT. Translation: CASSFRDRAANQPQHF.

This clone was counted once. The CDR3 reads CASILAAGSYEQYF. Here the CDR3 DNA reads TGTGCCAGCATCTTAGCGGCGGGGTCCTACGAGCAGTACTTC. V usage is TRBV9 and J usage is TRBJ2-7; weak D call: TRBD2 (6 bases). Germline values: CDR1 SGDLS, CDR2 YYNGEE. The length of the CDR3 is 14 residues. Trimming shortened V by 6 bases and J by 1 base, and 14 bases separated the two germline ends.

This clone was found a few times. CDR3 coding DNA: TGTGCCAGTAGTCGTAAAGGGGGAGGCACAGATACGCAGTATTTT. Its translation is CASSRKGGGTDTQYF. The chain employs TRBV19 and TRBJ2-3; the D gene is possibly TRBD1 (6 bases). The CDR3 is 15 amino acids. The V gene lost 5 bases and the J gene lost 1 base, with 13 bases spanning the gap. The V gene's germline CDR1 is LNHDA and CDR2 SQIVND (reference sequence).